Below, 9 T cell receptor beta chains from the same sample are listed, as sequenced in a study of blood T cell repertoires in COVID-19. Using immunoSEQ multiplex PCR, the repertoire was profiled, and TCRdb retains in-frame clones only, with some absent. The sample gives about 27,000 clones, about four fifths of which show up once; under 55% is in the top ten. The sequenced material came from peripheral blood. These TCRs come from a woman of 80 years or more with acute or convalescent COVID-19.

The chain recombines TRBV18 with TRBJ1-5, with D hard to call. V was trimmed by 3 bases and J by 2 bases, leaving 14 bases between them. Germline V gene sequence: CDR1 KGHSH, CDR2 LQKENI. The CDR3 has 16 amino acids. The CDR3 is CASSPDSVSGNQPQHF. DNA for the CDR3: TGTGCCAGCTCACCGGACTCAGTCTCTGGCAATCAGCCCCAGCATTTT. The full variable domain, with the rest looked up from reference TRBV18 and TRBJ1-5, is NAGVMQNPRHLVRRRGQEARLRCSPMKGHSHVYWYRQLPEEGLKFMVYLQKENIIDESGMPKERFSAEFPKEGPSILRIQQVVRGDSAAYFCASSPDSVSGNQPQHFGDGTRLSIL.

Only one count was recorded for this clone. J is TRBJ1-2 and V is TRBV28, with 9 bases that match TRBD1. Germline assignment: CDR1 MDHEN and CDR2 SYDVKM. The J segment lost 4 bases and the V segment lost 7 bases, leaving 4 bases of the junction unmatched. There are 13 residues in the CDR3. The CDR3 DNA follows: TGTGCCAGCAAAACGGACAGGGGCTATGGCTACACCTTC. It translates to CASKTDRGYGYTF.

This chain links TRBV28 with TRBJ1-4; 7 bases line up with TRBD1. J lost 4 bases, V lost 11 bases, and 7 bases had no gene match. Germline assignment: CDR1 MDHEN and CDR2 SYDVKM. The CDR3 sequence is 13 residues long. CDR3 region: CAVRGDSNEKLFF. The CDR3 DNA sequence: TGTGCCGTCAGGGGGGATAGTAATGAAAAACTGTTTTTT. The complete variable domain, with remaining parts taken from reference TRBV28 and TRBJ1-4, reads DVKVTQSSRYLVKRTGEKVFLECVQDMDHENMFWYRQDPGLGLRLIYFSYDVKMKEKGDIPEGYSVSREKKERFSLILESASTNQTSMYLCAVRGDSNEKLFFGSGTQLSVL.

The chain uses TRBV18 and TRBJ1-5; D call uncertain. The V gene lost 3 bases and the J gene lost 6 bases, with 12 bases spanning the gap. This CDR3 comprises 14 residues. Germline CDR1 KGHSH, CDR2 LQKENI. The CDR3 spells CASSPDGDGQPQHF. The CDR3 DNA reads TGTGCCAGCTCACCGGACGGGGATGGTCAGCCCCAGCATTTT.

The chain carries TRBV7-2 and TRBJ1-2; 7 bases align to TRBD1. The junction had 6 bases not matched to a gene; V was cut back by 0 bases and J by 8 bases. This CDR3 region has 14 residues. Per the germline V gene, CDR1 is SGHTA and CDR2 is FQGNSA. CDR3 protein: CASSLAGDSSGYTF. CDR3 sequence (DNA): TGTGCCAGCAGCTTAGCGGGGGACAGTTCCGGCTACACCTTC.

This clone was found once. The rearrangement links TRBV10-1 to TRBJ1-1; possible D gene TRBD1, 6 bases. This CDR3 spans 17 amino acids. V was cut by 6 bases and J by 0 bases, with 20 bases left in between. CDR1 and CDR2 (germline): WNHNN, SYGVQD (reference sequence). Written as DNA, the CDR3 is TGCGCCAGCAGCCAGGGTTGGGGGCGAGCAATGAACACTGAAGCTTTCTTT. Translation gives CASSQGWGRAMNTEAFF.

The V gene is TRBV6-4, the J gene TRBJ2-2; maybe TRBD1 (6 bases). Germline-derived CDR1 and CDR2 are MRHNA and SNTAGT. The CDR3 runs to 14 residues. Deletions cut 4 bases from V and 1 base from J, with 7 bases between. Here the CDR3 DNA reads TGTGCCAGCAGTGTACAGGGGAACACCGGGGAGCTGTTTTTT. Its protein product is CASSVQGNTGELFF.

The genes are TRBV7-6 and TRBJ2-1; tentative D call: TRBD2 (5 bases). The CDR3 is made up of 12 amino acids. Germline CDR1 SGHVS, CDR2 FNYEAQ. Between the trimmed V and J ends, which lost 5 bases and 8 bases, there was a span of 10 bases. The chain's CDR3 is CASSPQADEQFF. CDR3 bases: TGTGCCAGCAGCCCCCAAGCGGATGAGCAGTTCTTC.

The chain combines TRBV12-5 with TRBJ1-6, with D tentatively TRBD1 (6 bases). The germline gives CDR1 LGHNT, CDR2 FRNRAP. Trimming shortened V by 5 bases and J by 0 bases, and 20 bases separated the two germline ends. CDR3 length: 19 amino acids. The chain's CDR3 is CASGPRSQGFYSYNSPLHF. Written as DNA, the CDR3 is TGTGCTAGTGGTCCTCGGAGCCAGGGGTTTTACTCCTATAATTCACCCCTCCACTTT.